The sample holds many counts of the clone carrying this TCR beta chain. The sample originates from a study of molecular identifiers for immune sequencing clone quantification. V was cut by 7 bases and J by 0 bases, with 9 bases left in between. This CDR3 is built from 13 residues. Germline lookup yields CDR1 LNHDA and CDR2 SQIVND (reference sequence). Previously published methods and listed TCR primers were used for the bulk TCR libraries. TCRdb independently ran MiXCR on the PCR reads; one entry per CDR3 protein. The sample lists about 320,000 distinct CDR3 sequences, 20% to 25% occurring once. The rearrangement joins TRBV19 to TRBJ1-2; D gene unclear. The receptor's source is a human donor in good health. Some libraries in this study had Jurkat cell RNA spiked in. Sequenced material: naive CD8+ T cells from blood, with Jurkat cell RNA spiked in. The subset denotes: FACS-sorted CD8+CD4-CCR7+CD45RA+ naive T cells. In DNA, the CDR3 is TGTGCCAGTACGTACAGAACTAACTATGGCTACACCTTC. Its translation is CASTYRTNYGYTF.